Each of the 30 T cell receptor beta chains below was sequenced from the same sample in a study of vaccination effects on CD4 cells after COVID-19. Libraries were prepared by immunoSEQ multiplex PCR; TCRdb keeps only in-frame clonotypes and omits some of them. This table has about 73,000 clones, roughly 73% appearing once. An approximately ten-day culture period preceded the isolation of CD4+ T cells. The cohort was immunized with two doses of either the BNT162b2 or mRNA-1273 vaccine. Their cognate antigens are unknown. The sample in question was CD4+ T cells from PBMCs cultured without peptide, obtained after COVID-19 vaccination. The receptors originated from a human donor who received a COVID-19 vaccine.

This CDR3 is CASSRAGTENIQYF. CDR3 bases: TGTGCCAGCAGCCGCGCCGGGACTGAAAACATTCAGTACTTC. The chain links TRBV4-2 to TRBJ2-4, with D possibly TRBD2 on 6 matching bases. Germline V lookup: CDR1 LGHNA, CDR2 YNFKEQ. The V gene lost 4 bases and the J gene lost 5 bases, with 12 bases spanning the gap. The CDR3 has 14 residues.

The gene calls are TRBV5-6 and TRBJ2-7; D tentatively reads TRBD1 or TRBD2 (5 bases each). V gave up 4 bases and J gave up 0 bases, with 14 bases separating them. From germline, CDR1 is SGHDT and CDR2 YYEEEE. The CDR3 sequence is 15 residues long. Here the CDR3 reads CASSVGTASSYEQYV. The CDR3, as DNA: TGTGCCAGCAGCGTGGGGACCGCTAGCTCCTACGAGCAGTACGTC.

This chain joins TRBV7-9 and TRBJ2-1, with unresolved D. CDR1 is SEHNR, CDR2 FQNEAQ, per germline (reference sequence). CDR3 length: 14 residues. With 7 bases removed from V and 0 bases from J, the gap between germline ends came to 10 bases. CDR3 coding DNA: TGTGCCAGCACCCGGAGCAGCTCCTACAATGAGCAGTTCTTC. This codes for CASTRSSSYNEQFF. The whole variable domain, remainder taken from reference TRBV7-9 and TRBJ2-1, is DTGVSQNPRHKITKRGQNVTFRCDPISEHNRLYWYRQTLGQGPEFLTYFQNEAQLEKSRLLSDRFSAERPKGSFSTLEIQRTEQGDSAMYLCASTRSSSYNEQFFGPGTRLTVL.

The chain uses TRBV6-4 and TRBJ1-1; TRBD1 might be the D (5 bases). Germline CDR1 reads MRHNA; CDR2 reads SNTAGT. CDR3 length: 13 residues. The V end was cut by 5 bases, the J end by 2 bases, with 9 bases between. Here the CDR3 DNA reads TGTGCCAGCAGTCTTCAGGGCAACACTGAAGCTTTCTTT. Its translation: CASSLQGNTEAFF.

The V call is TRBV6-5, the J call TRBJ2-3; D could derive from TRBD1 or TRBD2 (5 bases each). V shed 4 bases and J shed 1 base, with 15 bases lying between them. Germline V CDR1 and CDR2: MNHEY, SVGAGI. CDR3 length: 16 residues. CDR3 in DNA: TGTGCCAGCAGTTCGGGGTGGGGGTCCCGCACAGATACGCAGTATTTT. This gives the protein CASSSGWGSRTDTQYF.

This clone was counted between two and nine times. The CDR3 is CASSAGLGGTEAFF. In nucleotides, the CDR3 is TGTGCCAGCAGCGCGGGGCTAGGGGGGACTGAAGCTTTCTTT. The J gene is TRBJ1-1, the V gene TRBV9; TRBD1 might be the D (6 bases). Germline V CDR1 and CDR2: SGDLS, YYNGEE. The CDR3 spans 14 residues. V was clipped by 3 bases and J by 5 bases, with 14 bases between them. Full variable domain (remainder filled in from reference TRBV9 and TRBJ1-1): DSGVTQTPKHLITATGQRVTLRCSPRSGDLSVYWYQQSLDQGLQFLIQYYNGEERAKGNILERFSAQQFPDLHSELNLSSLELGDSALYFCASSAGLGGTEAFFGQGTRLTVV.

A single count supports this clone. The chain employs TRBV29-1 and TRBJ2-5; 7 bases are a match to TRBD1. J gave up 2 bases and V 4 bases, and 4 bases lay outside the gene matches. The CDR3 contains 13 residues. The germline V gene has CDR1 SQVTM and CDR2 ANQGSEA. The CDR3 sequence is CSVVEGAQETQYF. In DNA, the CDR3 is TGCAGCGTTGTTGAGGGGGCACAAGAGACCCAGTACTTC.

J is TRBJ2-2 and V is TRBV5-1; D perhaps matches TRBD2 (6 bases). The CDR3 runs to 16 residues. V lost 2 bases to trimming and J lost 0 bases, with 11 bases between them. CDR1 and CDR2 (germline): SGHRS, YFSETQ. The CDR3: CASSFPGVSNTGELFF. In DNA form, the CDR3 reads TGCGCCAGCAGCTTTCCGGGGGTCTCGAACACCGGGGAGCTGTTTTTT. The variable domain in full, with the rest retrieved from reference TRBV5-1 and TRBJ2-2, is KAGVTQTPRYLIKTRGQQVTLSCSPISGHRSVSWYQQTPGQGLQFLFEYFSETQRNKGNFPGRFSGRQFSNSRSEMNVSTLELGDSALYLCASSFPGVSNTGELFFGEGSRLTVL.

The chain couples TRBV24-1 to TRBJ2-5; 7 positions agree with TRBD1. The CDR3 extends over 15 amino acids. V shed 4 bases and J 4 bases; nucleotides not matched to a gene: 8. The germline V gene has CDR1 KGHDR and CDR2 SFDVKD. For the CDR3, the DNA is TGTGCCACCAGTGAAAGACAGGGTCTCTTAGAGACCCAGTACTTC. Translation: CATSERQGLLETQYF.

This clone was observed once. The chain uses TRBV9 and TRBJ2-5, with TRBD2 identical over 11 bases. Per germline, CDR1 SGDLS and CDR2 YYNGEE. Trimming at V came to 4 bases and at J to 9 bases, leaving 8 bases not matched to a gene. CDR3 length: 14 amino acids. The CDR3 is CASSQGLAALAQYF. DNA of the CDR3: TGTGCCAGCAGCCAGGGACTAGCGGCCCTCGCCCAGTACTTC.

The rearrangement links TRBV20-1 to TRBJ2-3; 8 bases map to TRBD2. This CDR3 region has 16 residues. The germline V gene has CDR1 DFQATT and CDR2 SNEGSKA (reference sequence). With V trimmed by 3 bases and J by 5 bases, 13 bases remained unmatched. Here the CDR3 reads CSASPGGRGAGDTQYF. CDR3 coding DNA: TGCAGTGCTAGTCCCGGGGGGCGGGGGGCCGGAGATACGCAGTATTTT.

The chain carries TRBV5-1 and TRBJ1-2; TRBD1 agrees at 12 bases. This CDR3 has 16 residues. Looked up from germline, CDR1 is SGHRS and CDR2 is YFSETQ. Germline trimming cut 4 bases from V and 7 bases from J; bases unmatched to any gene: 11. The CDR3 bases are TGCGCCAGCAGCCCGGGACAGGGGGCGAATGTGCGTGGCTACACCTTC. It encodes CASSPGQGANVRGYTF.

This chain connects TRBV12-3 or TRBV12-4 to TRBJ2-5, with D perhaps matching TRBD2 (5 bases). CDR3 length equals 11 residues. Trimming cost V 6 bases and J 7 bases, with 9 bases left between them. The CDR3 here is CASSRGGTQYF. The CDR3 DNA follows: TGTGCCAGCAGCCGTGGAGGGACCCAGTACTTC.

This chain connects TRBV28 to TRBJ1-2; D not certain. The CDR3 contains 13 residues. Germline V CDR1 and CDR2: MDHEN, SYDVKM. Trimming took 7 bases from V and 4 from J, leaving 13 bases between them. CDR3 coding DNA: TGTGCCAGCATTCCCGGGGATTTCTATGGCTACACCTTC. This gives the protein CASIPGDFYGYTF.

CDR3 in amino acids: CASTRQFTGLLNEQFF. CDR3 nucleotides: TGTGCCAGTACCCGACAGTTCACCGGCCTCCTCAATGAGCAGTTCTTC. This sequence joins TRBV19 and TRBJ2-1, with a possible D match to TRBD1 (5 bases). Germline CDR1 reads LNHDA; CDR2 reads SQIVND (reference sequence). CDR3 length: 16 residues. V was trimmed by 7 bases and J by 6 bases, leaving 22 bases between them.

This clone was found once. The V and J genes are TRBV6-5 and TRBJ1-4; 10 positions agree with TRBD1. The CDR3 totals 14 residues. CDR1 and CDR2 from the germline V gene are MNHEY and SVGAGI. The junction had 1 base not matched to a gene; V was cut back by 5 bases and J by 4 bases. CDR3 coding DNA: TGTGCCAGCAGTAGGGACAGGGGTAATGAAAAACTGTTTTTT. This gives the protein CASSRDRGNEKLFF.

V is TRBV11-2 and J is TRBJ2-2; D possibly corresponds to TRBD2 (5 bases). CDR1 SGHAT and CDR2 FQNNGV come from the germline V gene. V was trimmed by 3 bases and J by 13 bases, leaving 15 bases between them. The CDR3 extends over 13 amino acids. The CDR3 loop reads CASSFGPTAGLFF. DNA for the CDR3: TGTGCCAGCAGCTTCGGACCGACGGCGGGGCTGTTTTTT.

The chain uses TRBV7-9 and TRBJ2-6; D call uncertain. CDR3 length: 17 residues. Trimming shortened V by 2 bases and J by 0 bases, and 11 bases separated the two germline ends. CDR1 is SEHNR and CDR2 is FQNEAQ in the germline V gene (reference sequence). The CDR3 region is CASSLWQAHSGANVLTF. The CDR3 DNA is TGTGCCAGCAGCTTATGGCAGGCCCACTCTGGGGCCAACGTCCTGACTTTC. Variable domain in full (rest from reference TRBV7-9 and TRBJ2-6): DTGVSQNPRHKITKRGQNVTFRCDPISEHNRLYWYRQTLGQGPEFLTYFQNEAQLEKSRLLSDRFSAERPKGSFSTLEIQRTEQGDSAMYLCASSLWQAHSGANVLTFGAGSRLTVL.

This clone was seen just once. As DNA, the CDR3 is TGCGCCAGCAGCCACCAGAGGCAGGGGTTCACAGATACGCAGTATTTT. Encoded protein: CASSHQRQGFTDTQYF. The J gene is TRBJ2-3, the V gene TRBV4-1; possible D gene TRBD1, 6 bases. The CDR3 is 16 residues long. The germline gives CDR1 MGHRA, CDR2 YSYEKL. The ends were cut back, 3 bases at V and 2 bases at J, with 15 bases in the middle.

V is TRBV24-1 and J is TRBJ1-5, with D perhaps matching TRBD1 (6 bases). The V end was cut by 4 bases, the J end by 15 bases, with 15 bases between. Germline loops: CDR1 KGHDR, CDR2 SFDVKD. The CDR3 totals 12 residues. CDR3: CATSDSGHSAHF. DNA for the CDR3: TGTGCCACCAGTGACTCGGGACATTCAGCGCATTTT.

This chain connects TRBV6-5 to TRBJ2-2; D might be TRBD1 (6 bases). Deletions cut 4 bases from V and 5 bases from J, with 11 bases between. The germline gives CDR1 MNHEY, CDR2 SVGAGI. The CDR3 extends over 14 amino acids. CDR3 in amino acids: CASSFDRRTGELFF. As DNA, the CDR3 is TGTGCCAGCAGTTTCGACAGGAGAACCGGGGAGCTGTTTTTT.

The chain employs TRBV28 and TRBJ2-3; D is possibly TRBD1 (6 bases). Between the trimmed V and J ends, which lost 3 bases and 2 bases, there was a span of 12 bases. Germline lookup yields CDR1 MDHEN and CDR2 SYDVKM. The CDR3 loop spans 15 amino acids. For the CDR3, the DNA is TGTGCCAGCAGTTTTTTCGGACAGAACACAGATACGCAGTATTTT. Encoded protein: CASSFFGQNTDTQYF.

The V call is TRBV4-1, the J call TRBJ2-4; no clear D. CDR3 length: 18 amino acids. The ends were cut back, 1 base at V and 0 bases at J, with 16 bases in the middle. Per the germline V gene, CDR1 is MGHRA and CDR2 is YSYEKL. The CDR3 loop reads CASSQGLQTTGAKNIQYF. The CDR3 coding sequence is TGCGCCAGCAGCCAAGGGCTACAGACCACGGGAGCCAAAAACATTCAGTACTTC.

This rearrangement joins TRBV2 to TRBJ1-6; D gene unclear. In germline, CDR1 is SNHLY, CDR2 FYNNEI. This CDR3 spans 14 amino acids. V shed 1 base and J shed 7 bases, with 8 bases lying between them. CDR3 in amino acids: CASSEENLNSPLHF. The CDR3 DNA is TGTGCCAGCAGTGAAGAGAACCTGAATTCACCCCTCCACTTT. Variable domain in full (rest from reference TRBV2 and TRBJ1-6): EPEVTQTPSHQVTQMGQEVILRCVPISNHLYFYWYRQILGQKVEFLVSFYNNEISEKSEIFDDQFSVERPDGSNFTLKIRSTKLEDSAMYFCASSEENLNSPLHFGNGTRLTVT.

This chain joins TRBV3-1 (or the pseudogene TRBV3-2) and TRBJ1-1; 9 positions agree with TRBD1. Per germline, CDR1 LGHDT and CDR2 YNNKEL (reference sequence). The CDR3 totals 16 residues. Trimming at V came to 4 bases and at J to 6 bases, leaving 12 bases not matched to a gene. The CDR3 loop reads CASSRNPGQGRPEAFF. For the CDR3, the DNA is TGTGCCAGCAGCCGGAATCCGGGACAGGGACGGCCTGAAGCTTTCTTT.

The chain has TRBV5-1 and TRBJ2-6, with TRBD1 matching 7 bases. The CDR3 extends over 16 amino acids. V shed 4 bases and J 2 bases; nucleotides not matched to a gene: 6. Germline V lookup: CDR1 SGHRS, CDR2 YFSETQ. The CDR3 bases are TGCGCCAGCAGCCAAACAGGGGTACCTGGGGCCAACGTCCTGACTTTC. Protein: CASSQTGVPGANVLTF.

This clone was seen a few times. V usage is TRBV1 and J usage is TRBJ2-7; the table's D call of TRBD1 was not tested on the DNA. TRBV1 is termed a pseudogene. The CDR3 runs to 16 residues. CDR3 amino acids: CTSSQDRSRRRYEQYV. In DNA, the CDR3 is TGCACCAGCAGCCAAGATCGATCCAGGCGACGCTACGAGCAGTACGTC.

The gene calls are TRBV24-1 and TRBJ2-1, with 8 bases that match TRBD1. The CDR3 is made up of 13 amino acids. V trimming: 9 bases; J trimming: 7 bases; junction bases outside the gene matches: 7. Germline assignment: CDR1 KGHDR and CDR2 SFDVKD. This CDR3 is CATRGGQGNEQFF. For the CDR3, the DNA is TGTGCCACCCGTGGCGGACAGGGTAATGAGCAGTTCTTC.

A few counts support this clone. The rearrangement uses TRBV18 and TRBJ1-2; D gene unclear. The V end lost 4 bases, the J end lost 0 bases, and 12 bases lay between the germline ends. In germline, CDR1 is KGHSH, CDR2 LQKENI. There are 15 residues in the CDR3. The CDR3 DNA reads as TGTGCCAGCTCACGGACCGATAGTTCTAACTATGGCTACACCTTC. Amino acid sequence: CASSRTDSSNYGYTF.

The chain employs TRBV20-1 and TRBJ2-7; D is unresolved. CDR3 length: 11 amino acids. Trimming shortened V by 4 bases and J by 6 bases, and 10 bases separated the two germline ends. The V gene's germline CDR1 is DFQATT and CDR2 SNEGSKA (reference sequence). The CDR3, as DNA: TGCAGTGCTATACAGCTAGGCGAGCAGTACGTC. Translating it yields CSAIQLGEQYV.